Presented here are 28 T cell receptor beta chains from one specimen sequenced in a study of CD8 T cells in ankylosing spondylitis. General study findings and limits: A TCR beta motif made of fewer than ten highly homologous variants seemed typical of ankylosing spondylitis blood.

A single record per CDR3 protein comes from TCRdb applying MiXCR to the 5' RACE reads. Of about 800,000 distinct CDR3 sequences listed, about 10% are singletons. Their recognized antigens are unknown. Sample: blood, either unsorted or a sorted T cell fraction (not recorded which). Receptors originate from a male donor with ankylosing spondylitis.

This clonotype was found many times. V usage is TRBV10-3 and J usage is TRBJ1-6, with D unclear. Germline V CDR1 and CDR2: ENHRY, SYGVKD. The CDR3 covers 13 residues. Trimming removed 2 bases at V and 10 bases at J, with 9 bases between. This CDR3 reads CAISEVLASPLHF. CDR3 nucleotide sequence: TGTGCCATCAGTGAGGTGCTGGCATCACCCCTCCACTTT.

There are a few counts of this clonotype. The chain recombines TRBV5-1 with TRBJ1-1; TRBD1 might be the D (5 bases). Germline V lookup: CDR1 SGHRS, CDR2 YFSETQ. V lost 3 bases to trimming and J lost 4 bases, with 16 bases between them. The length of the CDR3 is 15 residues. The CDR3 loop is CASSSTSQGATEAFF. For the CDR3, the DNA is TGCGCCAGCAGCTCGACGTCCCAGGGCGCCACTGAAGCTTTCTTT.

The chain carries TRBV7-3 and TRBJ1-1, with TRBD1 identical over 9 bases. The CDR3 totals 13 residues. The junction had 8 bases not matched to a gene; V was cut back by 4 bases and J by 11 bases. Per germline, CDR1 SGHTA and CDR2 FQGTGA. The CDR3 DNA sequence: TGTGCCAGCAGCTCAGGGACAGGGAGCCCCGCTTTCTTT. It encodes CASSSGTGSPAFF.

The chain has TRBV7-9 and TRBJ1-6, with D perhaps matching TRBD1 (5 bases). V was shortened by 3 bases and J by 7 bases, with 13 bases between the two germline ends. The CDR3 loop spans 15 amino acids. Germline-derived CDR1 and CDR2 are SEHNR and FQNEAQ (reference sequence). The CDR3 sequence is CASSFWGRHNSPLHF. The CDR3 coding sequence is TGTGCCAGCAGCTTCTGGGGACGGCACAATTCACCCCTCCACTTT.

This clonotype was recorded a few times. The genes are TRBV5-1 and TRBJ1-4; D remains unclear. Germline V gene data show CDR1 as SGHRS and CDR2 as YFSETQ. V was pared by 4 bases and J by 8 bases, with 15 bases between. The CDR3 loop spans 14 amino acids. The CDR3 DNA follows: TGCGCCAGCAGCCCGGGCCCCTCTGAGGAAAAACTGTTTTTT. It translates to CASSPGPSEEKLFF. Full variable domain (missing parts from reference TRBV5-1 and TRBJ1-4): KAGVTQTPRYLIKTRGQQVTLSCSPISGHRSVSWYQQTPGQGLQFLFEYFSETQRNKGNFPGRFSGRQFSNSRSEMNVSTLELGDSALYLCASSPGPSEEKLFFGSGTQLSVL.

The rearrangement links TRBV6-2 or TRBV6-3 to TRBJ1-4, with D perhaps matching TRBD1 (6 bases). Germline CDR1 is MNHEY and CDR2 is SVGEGT. The CDR3 is made up of 15 amino acids. V lost 5 bases to trimming and J lost 8 bases, with 18 bases between them. The CDR3 loop reads CASSGAGQSLEKLFF. The CDR3 coding sequence is TGTGCCAGCAGTGGCGCCGGACAGAGTTTAGAAAAACTGTTTTTT.

This clonotype showed up just a few times. V gene TRBV20-1 combines with J gene TRBJ2-7, with 8 bases lining up with TRBD2. After removal of 6 bases from V and 3 bases from J, the junction contained 10 bases not matched to a gene. The CDR3 loop spans 14 amino acids. In germline, CDR1 is DFQATT, CDR2 SNEGSKA (reference sequence). DNA for the CDR3: TGCAGTGCCAGGCCGGGGGGGCTGCTCTACGAGCAGTACTTC. This codes for CSARPGGLLYEQYF.

This clonotype showed up just a few times. The chain recombines TRBV5-6 with TRBJ1-5; the D is unclear. CDR3 size: 16 residues. Trimming cost V 4 bases and J 2 bases, with 16 bases left between them. CDR1 and CDR2 from the germline V gene are SGHDT and YYEEEE. CDR3 DNA sequence: TGTGCCAGCAGCACTCTTGGGATGGGTGGCAATCAGCCCCAGCATTTT. This gives the protein CASSTLGMGGNQPQHF. Full variable domain (remainder filled in from reference TRBV5-6 and TRBJ1-5): DAGVTQSPTHLIKTRGQQVTLRCSPKSGHDTVSWYQQALGQGPQFIFQYYEEEERQRGNFPDRFSGHQFPNYSSELNVNALLLGDSALYLCASSTLGMGGNQPQHFGDGTRLSIL.

The rearrangement links TRBV29-1 to TRBJ1-2; D perhaps matches TRBD1 (6 bases). CDR3 length equals 13 residues. The germline V and J ends were trimmed by 4 bases and 4 bases, with 13 bases remaining between them. Looked up from germline, CDR1 is SQVTM and CDR2 is ANQGSEA. The CDR3 is CSVAPRGTYGYTF. Written as DNA, the CDR3 is TGCAGCGTTGCACCCAGGGGCACCTATGGCTACACCTTC.

The V gene is TRBV6-5, the J gene TRBJ1-2, with D maybe TRBD1 (6 bases). V lost 6 bases, J lost 6 bases, and 11 bases lay in between. Looked up from germline, CDR1 is MNHEY and CDR2 is SVGAGI. This CDR3 contains 12 residues. In DNA, the CDR3 is TGTGCCAGCAGGGGACACTCCCATGGCTACACCTTC. Amino acids: CASRGHSHGYTF.

CDR3 nucleotide sequence: TGTGCCAGTAGTCCAATCGGGGGTGATTCCTACAATGAGCAGTTCTTC. It encodes CASSPIGGDSYNEQFF. The J gene is TRBJ2-1, the V gene TRBV19; possibly TRBD2 for D (6 bases). The CDR3 has 16 residues. Germline V CDR1 and CDR2: LNHDA, SQIVND (reference sequence). Deletions cut 5 bases from V and 1 base from J, with 15 bases between.

This clonotype was counted a few times. The chain carries TRBV5-1 and TRBJ2-3, with TRBD1 as a possible D gene (6 bases). V was shortened by 4 bases and J by 3 bases, with 15 bases between the two germline ends. CDR3 size: 15 residues. Germline V gives CDR1 SGHRS, CDR2 YFSETQ. DNA for the CDR3: TGCGCCAGCAGCCAAGGACAGCAGCGGACAGATACGCAGTATTTT. This codes for CASSQGQQRTDTQYF.

The rearrangement uses TRBV5-1 and TRBJ2-1, with 7 positions matching TRBD1. With V trimmed by 2 bases and J by 0 bases, 8 bases remained unmatched. The CDR3 covers 17 residues. Germline V lookup: CDR1 SGHRS, CDR2 YFSETQ. CDR3: CASSFQVQGSSYNEQFF. CDR3 sequence (DNA): TGCGCCAGCAGCTTTCAAGTACAGGGGAGCTCCTACAATGAGCAGTTCTTC.

V gene TRBV25-1 combines with J gene TRBJ2-1; TRBD2 aligns across 10 bases. The V and J ends lost 7 bases and 7 bases, in that order; junction bases with no gene match: 13. The germline gives CDR1 MGHDK, CDR2 SYGVNS. The CDR3 totals 16 residues. In DNA, the CDR3 is TGTGCCAGCACCCCGACGGTAGCGGGAGGTTGGAATGAGCAGTTCTTC. Translation: CASTPTVAGGWNEQFF.

The gene calls are TRBV20-1 and TRBJ1-1; 10 bases map to TRBD1. Germline CDR1 DFQATT, CDR2 SNEGSKA (reference sequence). V gave up 5 bases and J gave up 4 bases; unmatched junction bases: 10. The CDR3 length is 15 residues. In DNA form, the CDR3 reads TGCAGTGCTCCCCGGGACAGGGGAAGGGGCACTGAAGCTTTCTTT. Protein sequence: CSAPRDRGRGTEAFF.

This clonotype was observed a few times. The V gene is TRBV5-1, the J gene TRBJ1-2; D is ambiguous. This CDR3 spans 16 amino acids. Trimming removed 4 bases from V and 4 bases from J, with 20 bases in between. The germline V gene encodes CDR1 SGHRS and CDR2 YFSETQ. The DNA of the CDR3 is TGCGCCAGCAGCCCAATCCGCGGGCGAGAGGGCTATGGCTACACCTTC. It encodes CASSPIRGREGYGYTF.

J is TRBJ2-7 and V is TRBV20-1; the match to TRBD1 covers 9 bases. Germline lookup yields CDR1 DFQATT and CDR2 SNEGSKA (reference sequence). V shed 6 bases and J 0 bases; nucleotides not matched to a gene: 6. This CDR3 is 14 amino acids long. CDR3 protein: CSATSDRGSYEQYF. In DNA form, the CDR3 reads TGCAGTGCCACCTCGGACAGGGGCTCCTACGAGCAGTACTTC.

The gene calls are TRBV7-2 and TRBJ2-1, with a possible D match to TRBD2 (6 bases). Trimming cost V 5 bases and J 3 bases, with 20 bases left between them. Germline CDR1 is SGHTA and CDR2 is FQGNSA. The CDR3 spans 17 residues. The CDR3 spells CASSAKPMTGGYNEQFF. The CDR3 DNA reads as TGTGCCAGCAGCGCTAAGCCTATGACCGGGGGCTACAATGAGCAGTTCTTC.

This clonotype was counted many times. The genes are TRBV24-1 and TRBJ1-2; 7 bases are shared with TRBD1. This CDR3 has 15 amino acids. In germline, CDR1 is KGHDR, CDR2 SFDVKD. The V gene end was trimmed by 4 bases and the J gene end by 6 bases; junction bases not matched to a gene: 10. The CDR3 region is CATSDPTQGQDGYTF. The CDR3 region has the DNA TGTGCCACCAGTGACCCCACACAGGGGCAAGATGGCTACACCTTC.

This clonotype appeared many times. V and J are TRBV7-2 and TRBJ2-5, with 7 bases identical to TRBD1. The ends lost 5 bases at V and 7 bases at J; junction bases unmatched: 13. CDR3 length equals 15 residues. Germline CDR1 reads SGHTA; CDR2 reads FQGNSA. The DNA for the CDR3 is TGTGCCAGCAGCCTATCCGGGACAGCTTTAGGGACCCAGTACTTC. Translation gives CASSLSGTALGTQYF.

The rearrangement joins TRBV5-5 to TRBJ2-5; D ambiguous. V lost 3 bases and J 4 bases, leaving 19 bases between the germline ends. CDR1 is SGHKS and CDR2 is YYEKEE in the germline V gene (reference sequence). The CDR3 loop spans 16 amino acids. CDR3 in amino acids: CASSSLATAHVETQYF. The CDR3 DNA follows: TGTGCCAGCAGCTCCCTGGCAACCGCCCATGTAGAGACCCAGTACTTC.

This clonotype came up a few times. J is TRBJ2-1 and V is TRBV21-1; no check of the table's D call, TRBD2, against the DNA was made. TRBV21-1 is termed a pseudogene. The CDR3 contains 20 residues. CDR3 loop: CASSTFARAIAKSSYNEQFF. The CDR3 bases are TGTGCCAGCAGCACTTTCGCGAGGGCGATAGCGAAAAGCTCCTACAATGAGCAGTTCTTC.

This clonotype was seen only a few times. V gene TRBV12-3 or TRBV12-4 combines with J gene TRBJ1-1, with D possibly TRBD1 on 6 matching bases. Trimming removed 4 bases from V and 3 bases from J, with 15 bases in between. The CDR3 is 15 residues long. The CDR3 region is CASSSVQGRDTEAFF. The CDR3 coding sequence is TGTGCCAGCAGTTCCGTTCAGGGGCGGGACACTGAAGCTTTCTTT.

The chain carries TRBV5-1 and TRBJ1-2, with unresolved D. CDR1 SGHRS and CDR2 YFSETQ come from the germline V gene. CDR3 length: 15 residues. V lost 0 bases, J lost 0 bases, and 9 bases lay in between. The DNA for the CDR3 is TGCGCCAGCAGCTTGGGGCTGATAGCTAACTATGGCTACACCTTC. Amino acids: CASSLGLIANYGYTF.

This clonotype was seen a few times. The gene calls are TRBV12-5 and TRBJ2-3; D possibly corresponds to TRBD2 (6 bases). This CDR3 spans 13 amino acids. CDR1 and CDR2 (germline): LGHNT, FRNRAP. The ends were cut back, 0 bases at V and 8 bases at J, with 9 bases in the middle. The DNA of the CDR3 is TGTGCTAGTGGTTTGGTACCCGGGGGTACGCAGTATTTT. It translates to CASGLVPGGTQYF.

This rearrangement joins TRBV20-1 to TRBJ2-5, with TRBD2 matching 8 bases. Germline V lookup: CDR1 DFQATT, CDR2 SNEGSKA (reference sequence). V shed 3 bases and J 7 bases; nucleotides not matched to a gene: 13. The CDR3 runs 15 residues. This chain's CDR3 is CSASGGQRETGTQYF. CDR3 DNA: TGCAGTGCTAGTGGGGGTCAGCGGGAGACGGGGACCCAGTACTTC.

In this sample, this clonotype turned up a few times. This chain links TRBV25-1 with TRBJ1-5; 8 nucleotides line up with TRBD1. The CDR3 loop spans 15 amino acids. V dropped 8 bases and J dropped 7; count of bases not matched to a gene: 13. Looked up from germline, CDR1 is MGHDK and CDR2 is SYGVNS. The CDR3 spells CASFRAPRQGQPQHF. The CDR3 DNA sequence: TGTGCCAGCTTCCGGGCCCCACGACAGGGGCAGCCCCAGCATTTT.

The chain uses TRBV18 and TRBJ2-7; D may be TRBD1 (5 bases). Trimming removed 6 bases at V and 0 bases at J, with 18 bases between. Germline assignment: CDR1 KGHSH and CDR2 LQKENI. This CDR3 has 16 amino acids. The CDR3 spells CASSFTSRDSSYEQYF. Written as DNA, the CDR3 is TGTGCCAGCTCGTTTACTTCCAGGGATAGCTCCTACGAGCAGTACTTC.